A selection of T cell receptor beta chains follows, all from one sample in a study of graft-versus-host responses after intestinal transplantation. The antigens these receptors bind are not known. Using immunoSEQ multiplex PCR, the repertoire was profiled, and TCRdb retains in-frame clones only, with some absent. The sample includes some 38,000 clones, 93% seen only once; the top ten take about 20%. The starting material was unstimulated CD8+ T cells sorted from spleen or lymph node cells, obtained before transplant. These receptors all come from a human donor who was the organ donor for an intestinal transplant. CDR3s include the opening cysteine and the closing phenylalanine or tryptophan. D genes are given only for firm matches. Part of the rows lack a size; the others show once, few, many or a class for expanded clones.

length	V	D	J	size	CDR3	DNA
16	TRBV6-4	TRBD2	TRBJ2-7	.	CASSERTSGTSYEQYF	TGTGCCAGCAGTGAAAGGACTAGCGGGACCTCCTACGAGCAGTACTTC
14	TRBV5-6	.	TRBJ1-2	.	CASSFGTTNYGYTF	TGTGCCAGCAGCTTCGGGACTACTAACTATGGCTACACCTTC
14	TRBV6-6	.	TRBJ2-7	.	CASSYSGGSYEQYF	TGTGCCAGCAGTTACTCCGGAGGCTCCTACGAGCAGTACTTC
15	TRBV30	TRBD2	TRBJ2-3	.	CAWAFGTGGSDTQYF	TGTGCCTGGGCCTTCGGGACGGGAGGGTCCGATACGCAGTATTTT
16	TRBV9	.	TRBJ1-3	few	CASSLRTDHSGNTIYF	TGTGCCAGCAGCCTCCGGACAGACCACTCTGGAAACACCATATATTTT
17	TRBV5-4	.	TRBJ2-6	.	CASSLPWPSSGANVLTF	TGTGCCAGCAGCTTGCCCTGGCCCAGCTCTGGGGCCAACGTCCTGACTTTC
17	TRBV2	.	TRBJ1-3	once	CASSELWRRSFGNTIYF	TGTGCCAGCAGTGAACTGTGGAGACGTTCCTTTGGAAACACCATATATTTT
15	TRBV9	TRBD1	TRBJ2-3	once	CASSVGTGVPDTQYF	TGTGCCAGCAGCGTTGGGACAGGGGTGCCAGATACGCAGTATTTT
15	TRBV28	.	TRBJ2-7	.	CASSLRADLSYEQYF	TGTGCCAGCAGTTTAAGAGCGGACCTCTCCTACGAGCAGTACTTC
14	TRBV9	.	TRBJ2-7	.	CASSPTGIGYEQYF	TGTGCCAGCAGCCCTACAGGGATTGGCTACGAGCAGTACTTC
14	TRBV6-1	TRBD2	TRBJ2-3	.	CASSGLAGADTQYF	TGTGCCAGCAGTGGACTAGCGGGAGCAGATACGCAGTATTTT
12	TRBV4-3	.	TRBJ2-7	.	CASSQDVGQQYF	TGCGCCAGCAGCCAAGATGTGGGGCAGCAGTACTTC
12	TRBV29-1	.	TRBJ1-1	.	CSVIDEGTEAFF	TGCAGCGTTATAGATGAGGGGACTGAAGCTTTCTTT
16	TRBV6-6	.	TRBJ2-3	.	CASSAPPGSSTDTQYF	TGTGCCAGCAGCGCTCCCCCGGGGTCTAGCACAGATACGCAGTATTTT
15	TRBV28	.	TRBJ2-3	.	CASSLNVFGTDTQYF	TGTGCCAGCAGTTTAAATGTTTTTGGAACAGATACGCAGTATTTT
14	TRBV4-3	TRBD1	TRBJ2-5	.	CASSESLGGETQYF	TGCGCCAGCAGCGAAAGTCTAGGGGGCGAGACCCAGTACTTC
15	TRBV19	TRBD1	TRBJ2-2	once	CASSISGGGTGELFF	TGTGCCAGTAGTATTTCAGGGGGTGGAACCGGGGAGCTGTTTTTT
13	TRBV28	.	TRBJ2-6	few	CARNRAGANVLTF	TGTGCCAGAAACAGGGCTGGGGCCAACGTCCTGACTTTC
15	TRBV7-3	.	TRBJ1-1	.	CASSLTGGGKTEAFF	TGTGCCAGCAGCTTAACAGGGGGAGGAAAAACTGAAGCTTTCTTT
14	TRBV5-6	.	TRBJ2-7	few	CASTLPGESYEQYF	TGTGCCAGCACCTTGCCTGGAGAGTCCTACGAGCAGTACTTC
15	TRBV27	.	TRBJ1-2	.	CASYKWGRESDGYTF	TGTGCCAGCTATAAGTGGGGCAGGGAGTCTGATGGCTACACCTTC
13	TRBV30	TRBD1	TRBJ1-2	.	CAWIPQGAQGYTF	TGTGCCTGGATCCCCCAGGGGGCGCAGGGCTACACCTTC
14	TRBV9	TRBD1	TRBJ2-5	once	CASSVVPGGETQYF	TGTGCCAGCAGCGTAGTACCAGGGGGTGAGACCCAGTACTTC
11	TRBV29-1	.	TRBJ1-2	.	CSGMGFDGYTF	TGCAGCGGGATGGGGTTCGATGGCTACACCTTC
16	TRBV5-6	TRBD2	TRBJ2-3	few	CASSPAPSGSTDTQYF	TGTGCCAGCAGCCCGGCTCCTAGCGGGAGCACAGATACGCAGTATTTT
13	TRBV4-1	.	TRBJ2-7	.	CASSQVSRYEQYF	TGCGCCAGCAGCCAAGTGTCGAGGTACGAGCAGTACTTC
12	TRBV7-9	.	TRBJ2-3	.	CASSPRTDTQYF	TGTGCCAGCAGCCCTCGCACAGATACGCAGTATTTT
14	TRBV19	.	TRBJ2-1	.	CASSMDSSYNEQFF	TGTGCCAGTAGTATGGACAGCTCCTACAATGAGCAGTTCTTC
15	TRBV6-1	.	TRBJ2-1	.	CASSVSLSWGDEQFF	TGTGCCAGCAGTGTAAGTTTGTCCTGGGGGGATGAGCAGTTCTTC
14	TRBV30	TRBD1	TRBJ1-5	.	CAWSVDRGNQPQHF	TGTGCCTGGAGTGTAGACAGGGGCAATCAGCCCCAGCATTTT
14	TRBV9	.	TRBJ2-1	once	CASSVGGSYNEQFF	TGTGCCAGCAGCGTAGGAGGGTCTTACAATGAGCAGTTCTTC
16	TRBV4-1	TRBD2	TRBJ2-7	.	CASSQAGGRAGEEQYF	TGCGCCAGCAGCCAGGCCGGGGGGAGAGCCGGGGAAGAGCAGTACTTC
12	TRBV5-6	.	TRBJ2-1	.	CASSLQANEQFF	TGTGCCAGCAGCTTACAGGCCAATGAGCAGTTCTTC
14	TRBV15	TRBD1	TRBJ1-1	.	CATSRGGGYTEAFF	TGTGCCACCAGCCGAGGGGGCGGATACACTGAAGCTTTCTTT
15	TRBV28	TRBD2	TRBJ2-7	.	CASSTRLAGHYEQYF	TGTGCCAGCAGTACACGACTAGCGGGACACTACGAGCAGTACTTC
12	TRBV11-2	.	TRBJ2-1	.	CASSLGGVEQFF	TGTGCCAGCAGCTTAGGAGGGGTCGAGCAGTTCTTC
13	TRBV7-3	.	TRBJ1-1	.	CASSETGNTEAFF	TGTGCCAGCAGCGAGACAGGGAACACTGAAGCTTTCTTT